This T cell receptor (beta chain) was profiled in a study of blood T cell repertoires in COVID-19. Study-wide background: Italy, Spain and the United States were the sources of the convalescent and acute COVID-19 samples. T cells, B-cell-depleted T cells, or PBMCs provided the cDNA or gDNA that served as material.

V was clipped by 1 base and J by 4 bases, with 7 bases between them. Germline lookup yields CDR1 LNHDA and CDR2 SQIVND (reference sequence). This CDR3 spans 14 amino acids. Source study methods: Cell counts per sample came from amplifying reference gene primers. Assay used: immunoSEQ multiplex PCR; TCRdb lists only in-frame clones, some missing. The V and J calls and clone size come from that table; D and trimming were worked out from the DNA. The sample yields over 150,000 clones, approximately 83% seen once. This clone was detected only a few times. The receptor comes from a man in his fifties with active or convalescent COVID-19. Sequencing was done on a sample of peripheral blood. V is TRBV19 and J is TRBJ2-2; D not resolved. CDR3 DNA: TGTGCCAGTAGTATAGGTAGCTCCACCGGGGAGCTGTTTTTT. Translating gives CASSIGSSTGELFF. The full variable domain, its missing parts supplied by reference TRBV19 and TRBJ2-2, is DGGITQSPKYLFRKEGQNVTLSCEQNLNHDAMYWYRQDPGQGLRLIYYSQIVNDFQKGDIAEGYSVSREKKESFPLTVTSAQKNPTAFYLCASSIGSSTGELFFGEGSRLTVL.